This TCR beta chain emerged from a study of OX40 agonist ivuxolimab in advanced cancers. In the study overall: Ivuxolimab, an antibody that agonizes OX40 (CD134), was administered to the patients.

The CDR3 spans 19 residues. Germline V gene data show CDR1 as SGHTA and CDR2 as FQGTGA. The J segment lost 2 bases and the V segment lost 2 bases, leaving 12 bases of the junction unmatched. The repertoire was sequenced with immunoSEQ multiplex PCR; TCRdb's copy has only in-frame clones and lacks some. This table holds about 100,000 clones, around 91% found once. V usage is TRBV7-3 and J usage is TRBJ2-2; 9 bases are a match to TRBD1. This specimen was CD4+ or CD8+ T cells sorted from blood, taken in a trial of the OX40 agonist ivuxolimab. The sequence derives from an adult with an advanced solid tumor such as melanoma, head and neck, liver or kidney cancer. Here the CDR3 DNA reads TGTGCCAGCAGCTTATGGGGAATACCGGGACAGGGAAACACCGGGGAGCTGTTTTTT. Translation: CASSLWGIPGQGNTGELFF. Full variable domain (rest looked up from reference TRBV7-3 and TRBJ2-2): GAGVSQTPSNKVTEKGKYVELRCDPISGHTALYWYRQSLGQGPEFLIYFQGTGAADDSGLPNDRFFAVRPEGSVSTLKIQRTERGDSAVYLCASSLWGIPGQGNTGELFFGEGSRLTVL.